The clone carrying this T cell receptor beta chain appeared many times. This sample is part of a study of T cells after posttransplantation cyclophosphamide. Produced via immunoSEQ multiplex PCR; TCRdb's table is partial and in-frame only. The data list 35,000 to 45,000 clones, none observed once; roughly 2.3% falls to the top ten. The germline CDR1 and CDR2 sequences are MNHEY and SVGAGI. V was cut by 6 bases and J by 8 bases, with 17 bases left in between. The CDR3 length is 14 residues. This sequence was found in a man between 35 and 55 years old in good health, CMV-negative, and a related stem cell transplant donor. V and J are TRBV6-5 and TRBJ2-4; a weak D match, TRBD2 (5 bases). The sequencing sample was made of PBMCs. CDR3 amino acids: CASSRGTPKDIQYF. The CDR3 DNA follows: TGTGCCAGCAGCCGGGGTACCCCCAAGGACATTCAGTACTTC.